This TCR beta chain was identified in a study of T-cell reconstitution after alpha-beta-depleted transplantation in children. This clonotype appeared many times. Researchers prepared the TCRbeta library using unique molecular identifiers, the study reports. TCRdb independently ran MiXCR on the PCR reads; one entry per CDR3 protein. Of 490,000 or so distinct CDR3 sequences listed, roughly an eighth are singletons. Trimming took 4 bases from V and 0 from J, leaving 9 bases between them. This CDR3 spans 13 amino acids. The germline gives CDR1 SQVTM, CDR2 ANQGSEA. Sequencing was performed on PBMCs from the stem cell graft donor, taken from the stem cell graft. The chain employs TRBV29-1 and TRBJ1-1; unclear D gene. The TCR sequence derives from a human donor who donated a stem cell graft to a child with combined immunodeficiency. CDR3 nucleotide sequence: TGCAGCGTTGTTTGGCAAATGAACACTGAAGCTTTCTTT. Residues: CSVVWQMNTEAFF. The full variable domain, rest sourced from reference TRBV29-1 and TRBJ1-1, is SAVISQKPSRDICQRGTSLTIQCQVDSQVTMMFWYRQQPGQSLTLIATANQGSEATYESGFVIDKFPISRPNLTFSTLTVSNMSPEDSSIYLCSVVWQMNTEAFFGQGTRLTVV.